The 21 T cell receptor beta chains below all came from one sample that was sequenced in a study of blood T cell repertoires in COVID-19. Sequenced by immunoSEQ multiplex PCR; TCRdb stores in-frame clones only, minus some. The sample consists of 90,000 to 120,000 clones, about 87% of them appearing once. The sequencing sample was made of peripheral blood. These receptors came from a man between 45 and 60 years old with active or convalescent COVID-19.

The CDR3 loop is CASKRQGQYGYTF. In DNA, the CDR3 is TGTGCCAGTAAGAGACAGGGGCAGTATGGCTACACCTTC. The chain employs TRBV19 and TRBJ1-2; 8 bases map to TRBD1. The germline V gene has CDR1 LNHDA and CDR2 SQIVND (reference sequence). The CDR3 covers 13 residues. V lost 7 bases and J lost 5; bases outside the gene matches: 6.

J is TRBJ2-3 and V is TRBV19, with 8 bases that match TRBD2. Trimming took 4 bases from V and 5 from J; bases not matched to a gene: 17. The V gene's germline CDR1 is LNHDA and CDR2 SQIVND (reference sequence). The CDR3 consists of 18 residues. The CDR3 region has the DNA TGTGCCAGTAGTACGCAATCGTATCAGCGGGAGTTGAGAGATACGCAGTATTTT. Translating it yields CASSTQSYQRELRDTQYF.

V is TRBV18 and J is TRBJ2-1, with D perhaps matching TRBD2 (6 bases). The V gene lost 4 bases and the J gene lost 6 bases, with 10 bases spanning the gap. The CDR3 contains 13 residues. Germline V gene data show CDR1 as KGHSH and CDR2 as LQKENI. The CDR3 region is CASSRGAGNEQFF. DNA of the CDR3: TGTGCCAGCTCACGCGGGGCAGGCAATGAGCAGTTCTTC.

The chain joins TRBV4-2 to TRBJ1-2; a weak D match, TRBD1 (6 bases). The CDR3 is 14 residues long. V was clipped by 6 bases and J by 6 bases, with 17 bases between them. Germline V gene data show CDR1 as LGHNA and CDR2 as YNFKEQ. CDR3 nucleotide sequence: TGTGCCAGCAGGCTAACAGGGTCTCTTCATGGCTACACCTTC. Translation: CASRLTGSLHGYTF.

The chain uses TRBV6-1 and TRBJ2-7, with 7 nucleotides matching TRBD2. Germline values: CDR1 MNHNS, CDR2 SASEGT. This CDR3 spans 14 amino acids. V dropped 5 bases and J dropped 4; count of bases not matched to a gene: 8. In DNA, the CDR3 is TGTGCCAGCAGTTCCAGGACTAGTACTTACGAGCAGTACTTC. It encodes CASSSRTSTYEQYF.

This chain connects TRBV5-1 to TRBJ1-3; TRBD1 matches 9 bases. The CDR3 is 16 residues long. Germline loops: CDR1 SGHRS, CDR2 YFSETQ. The V and J ends lost 4 bases and 3 bases, in that order; junction bases with no gene match: 8. The CDR3 nucleotides are TGCGCCAGCAGCCCGGGACAGGGAGATCTTGGAAACACCATATATTTT. It codes for CASSPGQGDLGNTIYF.

About this clone itself: Other DNA variants within this sample encode the same CDR3. This chain joins TRBV28 and TRBJ1-1; D is ambiguous. The germline V gene has CDR1 MDHEN and CDR2 SYDVKM. The V and J ends lost 6 bases and 4 bases respectively, with 15 bases between them. The CDR3 sequence is 14 residues long. CDR3 region: CASSFWRVGTEAFF. The CDR3 DNA follows: TGTGCCAGCAGCTTTTGGAGGGTGGGCACTGAAGCTTTCTTT.

V and J are TRBV28 and TRBJ1-1; tentatively, D is TRBD1 (6 bases). The V gene's germline CDR1 is MDHEN and CDR2 SYDVKM. The CDR3 spans 8 residues. CDR3 sequence (DNA): TGTGGGGGGCTGGAAGCTTTCTTT. It yields the protein CGGLEAFF.

The chain links TRBV28 to TRBJ1-5, with 8 bases identical to TRBD1. The J segment lost 5 bases and the V segment lost 7 bases, leaving 13 bases of the junction unmatched. The CDR3 is made up of 16 amino acids. CDR1 and CDR2 from the germline V gene are MDHEN and SYDVKM. This CDR3 reads CASTMAGGQVDQPQHF. For the CDR3, the DNA is TGTGCCAGCACCATGGCAGGGGGCCAAGTCGATCAGCCCCAGCATTTT.

The chain carries TRBV19 and TRBJ1-5; TRBD1 matches 10 bases. CDR1 is LNHDA and CDR2 is SQIVND in the germline V gene (reference sequence). This CDR3 is built from 15 residues. V lost 4 bases, J lost 4 bases, and 4 bases stayed unmatched. The CDR3 sequence: CASSRRTGGNQPQHF. The CDR3, as DNA: TGTGCCAGTAGTAGGAGGACAGGGGGTAATCAGCCCCAGCATTTT.

The rearrangement uses TRBV19 and TRBJ1-1; 8 bases fit TRBD1. From germline, CDR1 is LNHDA and CDR2 SQIVND (reference sequence). V lost 7 bases and J lost 2; bases outside the gene matches: 3. The CDR3 loop spans 13 amino acids. The CDR3 loop is CASKGQDNTEAFF. The CDR3 DNA reads as TGTGCCAGTAAGGGACAGGACAACACTGAAGCTTTCTTT.

This clone was seen a single time. The sample carries other DNA sequences with the same CDR3. The genes are TRBV6-5 and TRBJ2-7; 12 nucleotides agree with TRBD1. The germline gives CDR1 MNHEY, CDR2 SVGAGI. V lost 6 bases, J lost 5 bases, and 2 bases stayed unmatched. This CDR3 is built from 13 residues. CDR3 residues: CASSRDRGHEQYF. CDR3 coding DNA: TGTGCCAGCAGCAGGGACAGGGGGCACGAGCAGTACTTC.

The rearrangement links TRBV7-2 to TRBJ2-1; D might be TRBD2 (6 bases). Deletions cut 3 bases from V and 4 bases from J, with 10 bases between. Germline values: CDR1 SGHTA, CDR2 FQGNSA. The CDR3 sequence is 14 residues long. The CDR3 DNA follows: TGTGCCAGCAGCTTGTCCGGGAGTTACAATGAGCAGTTCTTC. This encodes CASSLSGSYNEQFF.

The chain couples TRBV19 to TRBJ2-7, with 8 positions matching TRBD1. CDR3 length: 15 amino acids. V was clipped by 5 bases and J by 0 bases; unmatched bases: 6. Germline V lookup: CDR1 LNHDA, CDR2 SQIVND (reference sequence). The CDR3 loop reads CASSPTGDSSYEQYF. The CDR3 DNA sequence: TGTGCCAGTAGTCCGACAGGGGATAGCTCCTACGAGCAGTACTTC.

The chain joins TRBV5-1 to TRBJ1-6; no reliable D call. The V and J ends lost 0 bases and 7 bases respectively, with 5 bases between them. This CDR3 spans 13 amino acids. CDR1 is SGHRS and CDR2 is YFSETQ in the germline V gene. Here the CDR3 DNA reads TGCGCCAGCAGCTTGGATCTGAATTCACCCCTCCACTTT. Amino acids: CASSLDLNSPLHF.

The chain links TRBV6-1 to TRBJ2-1, with 11 positions matching TRBD2. CDR1 and CDR2 from the germline V gene are MNHNS and SASEGT. The CDR3 length is 16 residues. V trimming: 1 base; J trimming: 3 bases; junction bases outside the gene matches: 2. The CDR3 is CASSEGLAGYYNEQFF. The CDR3 DNA follows: TGTGCCAGCAGTGAAGGACTAGCGGGGTACTACAATGAGCAGTTCTTC.

The J gene is TRBJ2-3, the V gene TRBV2; no clear D. The ends were cut back, 1 base at V and 6 bases at J, with 11 bases in the middle. This CDR3 is built from 14 residues. From germline, CDR1 is SNHLY and CDR2 FYNNEI. The CDR3 nucleotides are TGTGCCAGCAGTGAAGACTCACCCAGGGATACGCAGTATTTT. Amino acid sequence: CASSEDSPRDTQYF.

DNA of the CDR3: TGTGCCAGCAGCTCCCCTAGCGGGGACACCGGGGAGCTGTTTTTT. This gives the protein CASSSPSGDTGELFF. The V call is TRBV5-4, the J call TRBJ2-2; 9 bases line up with TRBD2. Germline lookup yields CDR1 SGHNT and CDR2 YYREEE (reference sequence). CDR3 length equals 15 residues. Unmatched junction bases numbered 3, after V lost 3 bases and J lost 3 bases.

The chain combines TRBV18 with TRBJ2-1; no firm D call. V lost 2 bases and J lost 2, with 7 bases in between. Germline V gene data show CDR1 as KGHSH and CDR2 as LQKENI. The CDR3 contains 14 residues. In nucleotides, the CDR3 is TGTGCCAGCTCACCAGGGCGTACCTACAATGAGCAGTTCTTC. This gives the protein CASSPGRTYNEQFF.

The CDR3 coding sequence is TGCAGCGGTCGATCGAGAACCGGGGAGCTGTTTTTT. This gives the protein CSGRSRTGELFF. The chain has TRBV29-1 and TRBJ2-2; no firm D call. V lost 7 bases and J 5 bases, leaving 11 bases between the germline ends. In germline, CDR1 is SQVTM, CDR2 ANQGSEA. This CDR3 region has 12 residues.

The rearrangement joins TRBV4-3 to TRBJ1-1, with D unclear. The CDR3 covers 15 residues. Per germline, CDR1 LGHNA and CDR2 YSLEER. Trimming left V 1 base short and J 3 bases short, with 12 bases between. The CDR3 loop reads CASSQVSGRDTEAFF. CDR3 coding DNA: TGCGCCAGCAGCCAAGTTTCCGGGCGGGACACTGAAGCTTTCTTT.